This TCR beta chain was observed in a study of beta chain features in type 1 diabetes. This CDR3 is built from 15 residues. The trim removed 4 bases at V and 4 bases at J, leaving 7 bases unmatched. In germline, CDR1 is SGHRS, CDR2 YFSETQ. As to this clone: Antigen unknown.

Sequencing targeted expressed TCRB transcripts, as all isolated RNA had been reverse transcribed. TCRdb's table, derived via immunoSEQ multiplex PCR, lists solely in-frame clones and lacks some. This sample has 600,000 or so clones, with around 12% found just once. Regarding the study as a whole: Among all four CD4+ subsets, Type 1 diabetes patients had TCRB CDR3s that were moderately but significantly shorter.

The receptor comes from a man aged 30 to 45 with type 1 diabetes. The V call is TRBV5-1, the J call TRBJ2-3, with 9 nucleotides matching TRBD1. Input material: naive CD4+ T cells from blood. CDR3 in amino acids: CASSPGTGRADTQYF. CDR3 bases: TGCGCCAGCAGCCCCGGGACAGGGAGGGCAGATACGCAGTATTTT.